This is a list of T cell receptor beta chains from one sample in a study of shared clonotypes between healthy human individuals. Only in-frame clones appear in the TCRdb table, and some are missing; sequencing was by immunoSEQ multiplex PCR. The data hold approximately 2,000,000 clones, with about 94% observed a single time. The material sequenced was naive CD8+ T cells from PBMCs. These receptors came from a man between 18 and 35 years old in good health. Some clones in this sample may be carry-over from other donors' samples. Both conserved end residues are part of each CDR3. The order of the fields is V gene, clone size, J gene, CDR3 protein. Only part of the rows carry a size: once, few, many, or a class if the clone is expanded.

>TRBV27|-|TRBJ2-7
CASSLGGSNSGYEQYF
>TRBV6-1|-|TRBJ1-3
CASSEPGIRGNTIYF
>TRBV28|-|TRBJ1-4
CASTFSLSTRMDLEKLFF
>TRBV27|-|TRBJ2-7
CASSPTRGSGVVAYEQYF
>TRBV14|-|TRBJ1-1
CASSPRAGRYTEAFF
>TRBV30|-|TRBJ2-7
CACASGGYEQYF
>TRBV5-4|-|TRBJ2-4
CASSNRPGQSNIQYF
>TRBV4-1|-|TRBJ1-5
CASSQDKRYRELQEPQHF
>TRBV4-3|few|TRBJ1-1
CASSQYGGGATGTEAFF
>TRBV7-2|-|TRBJ2-5
CASSKDGLRGWAQYF
>TRBV9|-|TRBJ2-7
CASSGGTSDYEQYF
>TRBV19|-|TRBJ2-4
CASSTWTSGVSIQYF
>TRBV29-1|-|TRBJ1-2
CSVPSAGGPTF
>TRBV11-2|-|TRBJ1-1
CASKDRGRLDTEAFF
>TRBV4-1|-|TRBJ2-7
CASSHRQGTYEQYF
>TRBV27|-|TRBJ2-6
CASSLLGSGANVLTF
>TRBV7-9|-|TRBJ1-3
CASSNLSSGNTIYF
>TRBV19|-|TRBJ1-2
CASSVRTGGGYGYTF
>TRBV6-6|once|TRBJ2-6
CASSHDRAGANVLTF
>TRBV23-1|-|TRBJ1-5
CASSQSRPDYSNQPQHF
>TRBV4-2|-|TRBJ2-7
CASSQARPGAQHSYEQYF
>TRBV6-1|-|TRBJ2-7
CASSENRQLGLAGYSYEQYF
>TRBV6-4|-|TRBJ2-2
CASSRDRQNTGELFF
>TRBV16|-|TRBJ1-5
CASSQRTGSNQPQHF
>TRBV28|-|TRBJ2-3
CASSPPTREGADTQYF
>TRBV7-3|-|TRBJ2-2
CASAGVPNTGELFF
>TRBV9|-|TRBJ2-2
CASSVDRDPGELFF
>TRBV29-1|-|TRBJ2-3
CSVIPSSTDTQYF
>TRBV7-9|-|TRBJ2-7
CASSFGTVSSYEQYF